This T cell receptor (beta chain) was sequenced during a study of blood T cells in healthy people across ages. Per the germline V gene, CDR1 is SGDLS and CDR2 is YYNGEE. This CDR3 contains 15 residues. Next came a second PCR, run for roughly 6 to 11 cycles, which used a sample-barcoded 5' primer along with a J-beta primer mix. TCRdb ran MiXCR on the 5' RACE reads and lists one entry per CDR3 protein. The sample shows 1.5 million to 2 million distinct CDR3 sequences, under 30% of them seen only once. This clonotype was seen more than once but under ten times. Its ends do not fully match the called genes, so a read error is possible. Individuals who donated were healthy Caucasians from Russia aged roughly 6 to 100.

This chain connects TRBV9 to TRBJ2-3; TRBD2 might be the D (5 bases). Sequenced: blood. This clonotype originated in a woman in her thirties in good health. In DNA, the CDR3 is TGTGCCAACAGCCTCTCCGGGGTACCCACAGATACGCAGTATTTT. The encoded protein is CANSLSGVPTDTQYF. The full variable domain, rest sourced from reference TRBV9 and TRBJ2-3, is DSGVTQTPKHLITATGQRVTLRCSPRSGDLSVYWYQQSLDQGLQFLIQYYNGEERAKGNILERFSAQQFPDLHSELNLSSLELGDSALYFCANSLSGVPTDTQYFGPGTRLTVL.